The 9 T cell receptor beta chains given below trace back to one sample, sequenced in a study of patients and donors after allogeneic stem cell transplantation. TCRdb re-called the RT-PCR reads through MiXCR, storing one row per CDR3 protein. The sample has about a million distinct CDR3 sequences, about 20% seen once; the top ten hold around 5.5%. The specimen sequenced was blood, either unsorted or a sorted T cell fraction (not recorded which). The receptors shown here come from a human donor who was either an allogeneic HSCT recipient or a stem cell or donor lymphocyte infusion donor (not recorded which). It is not recorded whose cells these are; they may come from a transplant donor.

This clonotype was counted only a few times. J is TRBJ2-5 and V is TRBV5-1, with no clear D. The CDR3 loop spans 15 amino acids. CDR1 is SGHRS and CDR2 is YFSETQ in the germline V gene. Trimming took 4 bases from V and 1 from J, leaving 14 bases between them. The CDR3 reads CASSPRGISQETQYF. The CDR3, as DNA: TGCGCCAGCAGCCCGCGAGGTATCAGCCAAGAGACCCAGTACTTC.

This clonotype was observed a handful of times. V gene TRBV4-2 combines with J gene TRBJ1-4; TRBD1 is a possible D gene (6 bases). The CDR3 loop spans 18 amino acids. V lost 0 bases to trimming and J lost 0 bases, with 14 bases between them. Germline assignment: CDR1 LGHNA and CDR2 YNFKEQ. This CDR3 is CASSQDVQGPTTNEKLFF. CDR3 bases: TGTGCCAGCAGCCAAGATGTACAGGGACCTACAACTAATGAAAAACTGTTTTTT.

This clonotype was counted a few times. The chain carries TRBV6-1 and TRBJ1-5, with unresolved D. With 2 bases removed from V and 5 bases from J, the gap between germline ends came to 16 bases. From germline, CDR1 is MNHNS and CDR2 SASEGT. CDR3 size: 16 residues. The CDR3 sequence: CASSEPPQRRDQPQHF. In DNA form, the CDR3 reads TGTGCCAGCAGTGAACCACCGCAACGGCGGGATCAGCCCCAGCATTTT.

This rearrangement joins TRBV6-1 to TRBJ2-2; 8 nucleotides agree with TRBD2. J gave up 1 base and V 5 bases, and 6 bases lay outside the gene matches. The CDR3 sequence is 16 residues long. Germline values: CDR1 MNHNS, CDR2 SASEGT. The CDR3 loop reads CASSPPSGRNTGELFF. Here the CDR3 DNA reads TGTGCCAGCAGTCCCCCCAGCGGGAGGAACACCGGGGAGCTGTTTTTT.

The chain employs TRBV7-9 and TRBJ2-1; 8 positions match TRBD2. This CDR3 is built from 17 residues. Trimming removed 3 bases from V and 2 bases from J; junction bases left unmatched: 9. Germline V gene sequence: CDR1 SEHNR, CDR2 FQNEAQ (reference sequence). The chain's CDR3 is CASSFWVGGATYNEQFF. CDR3 bases: TGTGCCAGCAGCTTTTGGGTCGGGGGGGCGACCTACAATGAGCAGTTCTTC.

This clonotype was seen many times. V and J are TRBV12-3 or TRBV12-4 and TRBJ1-1; 7 nucleotides align to TRBD1. The V segment lost 2 bases and the J segment 5 bases; nucleotides outside the gene matches: 8. CDR3 length: 15 amino acids. Written as DNA, the CDR3 is TGTGCCAGCAGTTTAAAGGGGGCAGGATTTACTGAAGCTTTCTTT. It yields the protein CASSLKGAGFTEAFF.

This clonotype was counted between two and nine times. The J gene is TRBJ2-1, the V gene TRBV2; perhaps TRBD1 as D (7 bases). The CDR3 extends over 13 amino acids. Germline V CDR1 and CDR2: SNHLY, FYNNEI. V lost 10 bases and J 9 bases, leaving 19 bases between the germline ends. CDR3 in DNA: TGTGCCAACCGAGAGGAGGGGGCGGTTGAGCAGTTCTTC. This translates into CANREEGAVEQFF.

This chain uses TRBV15 with TRBJ2-7, with 7 bases that match TRBD2. Losses at the gene ends were 1 base for V and 3 bases for J; bases not matched to a gene: 6. Per the germline V gene, CDR1 is LNHNV and CDR2 is YYDKDF (reference sequence). CDR3 length: 15 residues. The CDR3 DNA follows: TGTGCCACCAGCAGAGGCGGGGGAGATCTCTACGAGCAGTACTTC. It encodes CATSRGGGDLYEQYF.

The V gene is TRBV12-3 or TRBV12-4, the J gene TRBJ2-3; D uncertain. V lost 5 bases and J lost 4, with 16 bases in between. The CDR3 consists of 15 residues. CDR3 nucleotide sequence: TGTGCCAGCAGTCCCATCGGAAATGACCCAGATACGCAGTATTTT. It is translated as CASSPIGNDPDTQYF.